This entry lists 27 T cell receptor beta chains sequenced from one sample in a study of blood T cell repertoires in COVID-19 (dated by TCRdb to 2020 to 2022). Library generation was performed with the immunoSEQ multiplex PCR assay. As stored in TCRdb, this immuneACCESS dataset retains in-frame rearrangements with V and J assigned. A fraction of the clones does not appear; measured against another copy, unresolved V genes explain less than half of the discrepancy, and the remainder lacks a known reason. Recorded for this sample are about 130,000 clones; approximately 83% of them occurred a single time. Jointly, the top ten make up over 15% of the sample. Sequences were obtained from peripheral blood. The receptors here all came from a woman in her forties or fifties with acute or convalescent COVID-19.

The chain carries TRBV28 and TRBJ2-3; 8 bases fit TRBD1. V lost 3 bases, J lost 0 bases, and 14 bases stayed unmatched. The germline V gene encodes CDR1 MDHEN and CDR2 SYDVKM. There are 19 residues in the CDR3. The DNA for the CDR3 is TGTGCCAGCAGTTTCCATACAGGGGGTCGGGGTAGCAGCACAGATACGCAGTATTTT. It encodes CASSFHTGGRGSSTDTQYF. The whole variable domain, remainder taken from reference TRBV28 and TRBJ2-3, is DVKVTQSSRYLVKRTGEKVFLECVQDMDHENMFWYRQDPGLGLRLIYFSYDVKMKEKGDIPEGYSVSREKKERFSLILESASTNQTSMYLCASSFHTGGRGSSTDTQYFGPGTRLTVL.

The chain employs TRBV5-1 and TRBJ1-4, with D possibly matching TRBD1 (6 bases). Germline V gives CDR1 SGHRS, CDR2 YFSETQ. CDR3 length: 17 residues. Trimming took off 0 bases at V and 5 bases at J, with 17 bases between the two ends. Written as DNA, the CDR3 is TGCGCCAGCAGCTTGGGGGCAGGTGCCGGGACAAATGAAAAACTGTTTTTT. Translating gives CASSLGAGAGTNEKLFF.

The rearrangement joins TRBV5-1 to TRBJ1-3; tentative D call: TRBD1 (5 bases). V lost 4 bases to trimming and J lost 1 base, with 9 bases between them. Germline CDR1 is SGHRS and CDR2 is YFSETQ. This CDR3 has 14 amino acids. CDR3 residues: CASSPEGSGNTIYF. As DNA, the CDR3 is TGCGCCAGCAGCCCGGAGGGGTCTGGAAACACCATATATTTT.

This CDR3 is CASKPQGATNQPQHF. For the CDR3, the DNA is TGTGCCAGCAAGCCACAGGGAGCTACCAATCAGCCCCAGCATTTT. This chain connects TRBV6-5 to TRBJ1-5; D possibly corresponds to TRBD1 (6 bases). Trimming removed 7 bases from V and 3 bases from J, with 16 bases in between. Germline values: CDR1 MNHEY, CDR2 SVGAGI. CDR3 length: 15 amino acids.

This rearrangement joins TRBV6-5 to TRBJ1-3; TRBD1 agrees at 7 bases. This CDR3 is built from 16 residues. After removal of 4 bases from V and 0 bases from J, the junction contained 6 bases not matched to a gene. Per germline, CDR1 MNHEY and CDR2 SVGAGI. The CDR3 protein is CASSSEGQRSGNTIYF. CDR3 nucleotide sequence: TGTGCCAGCAGTTCCGAGGGACAGCGCTCTGGAAACACCATATATTTT.

The chain couples TRBV5-6 to TRBJ2-6; D is perhaps TRBD2 (6 bases). Germline values: CDR1 SGHDT, CDR2 YYEEEE. V lost 4 bases, J lost 0 bases, and 11 bases lay in between. This CDR3 spans 16 amino acids. CDR3 sequence: CASSPDGGSGANVLTF. The CDR3 DNA is TGTGCCAGCAGCCCGGACGGGGGCTCTGGGGCCAACGTCCTGACTTTC.

The rearrangement links TRBV14 to TRBJ1-4; 7 bases match TRBD1. Per germline, CDR1 SGHDN and CDR2 FVKESK. Losses at the gene ends were 5 bases for V and 3 bases for J; bases not matched to a gene: 6. This CDR3 is built from 15 residues. The CDR3 DNA reads as TGTGCCAGCAGCTTAGGTGGGACAGCTAATGAAAAACTGTTTTTT. Translation gives CASSLGGTANEKLFF.

Only a few counts were recorded for this clone. This chain joins TRBV27 and TRBJ2-3, with 7 bases identical to TRBD2. Trimming cost V 0 bases and J 6 bases; bases outside gene matches: 12. CDR1 is MNHEY and CDR2 is SMNVEV in the germline V gene (reference sequence). The CDR3 contains 17 residues. CDR3 DNA sequence: TGTGCCAGCAGTTTATCGATTTCTAGCGGCCCTCTGGATACGCAGTATTTT. It encodes CASSLSISSGPLDTQYF.

This chain links TRBV29-1 with TRBJ2-1, with TRBD2 identical over 12 bases. The CDR3 runs to 16 residues. V was clipped by 4 bases and J by 0 bases; unmatched bases: 4. Germline CDR1 SQVTM, CDR2 ANQGSEA. CDR3 protein: CSVGTSGASSYNEQFF. For the CDR3, the DNA is TGCAGCGTTGGGACTAGCGGGGCCAGCTCCTACAATGAGCAGTTCTTC.

The V call is TRBV5-4, the J call TRBJ1-1, with D perhaps matching TRBD1 (6 bases). Germline V lookup: CDR1 SGHNT, CDR2 YYREEE (reference sequence). The CDR3 loop spans 15 amino acids. V was pared by 4 bases and J by 4 bases, with 17 bases between. The CDR3 sequence is CASSSNREFGTEAFF. The CDR3 DNA follows: TGTGCCAGCAGCAGCAACAGGGAATTTGGCACTGAAGCTTTCTTT.

This clone was seen just once. The chain has TRBV6-1 and TRBJ1-4, with a weak D call TRBD1 (6 bases). Per germline, CDR1 MNHNS and CDR2 SASEGT. V was cut by 2 bases and J by 8 bases, with 15 bases left in between. This CDR3 spans 15 amino acids. Here the CDR3 DNA reads TGTGCCAGCAGTGAAAGTTGGCAGGGGTTGGAAAAACTGTTTTTT. It is translated as CASSESWQGLEKLFF.

The rearrangement uses TRBV28 and TRBJ1-6, with D maybe TRBD1 (6 bases). This CDR3 is built from 16 residues. Germline CDR1 reads MDHEN; CDR2 reads SYDVKM. Trimming pared 7 bases from V and 6 bases from J, leaving 19 bases between. CDR3 in amino acids: CASTPETGRINSPLHF. DNA of the CDR3: TGTGCCAGCACACCAGAGACAGGCCGAATTAATTCACCCCTCCACTTT.

The V call is TRBV2, the J call TRBJ2-1, with 7 nucleotides matching TRBD1. The V and J ends lost 1 base and 6 bases, in that order; junction bases with no gene match: 6. Germline V CDR1 and CDR2: SNHLY, FYNNEI. The CDR3 has 15 amino acids. The CDR3 sequence: CASSEETGWFNEQFF. CDR3 in DNA: TGTGCCAGCAGTGAAGAGACAGGGTGGTTCAATGAGCAGTTCTTC.

CDR3 sequence (DNA): TGTGCCAGCAGCGTTGGTACTCGCCCGGAGAGGGATGGCTACACCTTC. It encodes CASSVGTRPERDGYTF. V gene TRBV9 combines with J gene TRBJ1-2; D ambiguous. Germline CDR1 reads SGDLS; CDR2 reads YYNGEE. The CDR3 spans 16 residues. The V gene lost 2 bases and the J gene lost 6 bases, with 20 bases spanning the gap.

The chain joins TRBV11-2 to TRBJ1-3; 8 bases fit TRBD1. V lost 0 bases to trimming and J lost 0 bases; unmatched junction nucleotides: 7. Per the germline V gene, CDR1 is SGHAT and CDR2 is FQNNGV. CDR3 length: 18 amino acids. The CDR3 sequence is CASSLEVGQASSGNTIYF. CDR3 coding DNA: TGTGCCAGCAGCTTAGAGGTGGGACAGGCAAGCTCTGGAAACACCATATATTTT.

This clone was seen a single time. The rearrangement joins TRBV4-1 to TRBJ1-5, with D hard to call. The V and J ends lost 6 bases and 6 bases respectively, with 12 bases between them. Germline CDR1 MGHRA, CDR2 YSYEKL. The length of the CDR3 is 13 residues. In nucleotides, the CDR3 is TGCGCCAGCAGTCTCAAGGAGAGTCAGCCCCAGCATTTT. Protein: CASSLKESQPQHF.

The sample holds one count of this clone. The chain links TRBV5-6 to TRBJ2-2; TRBD2 matches 13 bases. This CDR3 is 18 amino acids long. Trimming removed 0 bases from V and 3 bases from J; junction bases left unmatched: 5. CDR1 is SGHDT and CDR2 is YYEEEE in the germline V gene. CDR3 sequence (DNA): TGTGCCAGCAGCTTGGAACTAGCGGGGGGGCAATACACCGGGGAGCTGTTTTTT. This gives the protein CASSLELAGGQYTGELFF.

CDR3 sequence: CASSLPSGLAGGNTDTQYF. For the CDR3, the DNA is TGTGCCAGCAGCTTGCCCTCCGGACTAGCGGGGGGGAATACAGATACGCAGTATTTT. The chain has TRBV5-8 and TRBJ2-3; TRBD2 aligns across 15 bases. With 1 base clipped from V and 3 bases from J, the junction kept 9 bases outside the gene matches. Germline values: CDR1 SGHTS, CDR2 YDEGEE. CDR3 length equals 19 residues.

The rearrangement joins TRBV5-1 to TRBJ1-1; D not certain. Germline CDR1 is SGHRS and CDR2 is YFSETQ. This CDR3 is 12 amino acids long. Trimming took 4 bases from V and 11 from J, leaving 15 bases between them. The DNA of the CDR3 is TGCGCCAGCAGCAATCAGGCCAGTGTGGCTTTCTTT. Translating gives CASSNQASVAFF. The entire variable domain, with the rest obtained from reference TRBV5-1 and TRBJ1-1, is as follows: KAGVTQTPRYLIKTRGQQVTLSCSPISGHRSVSWYQQTPGQGLQFLFEYFSETQRNKGNFPGRFSGRQFSNSRSEMNVSTLELGDSALYLCASSNQASVAFFGQGTRLTVV.

V gene TRBV19 combines with J gene TRBJ2-5; the match to TRBD1 covers 9 bases. With 3 bases clipped from V and 2 bases from J, the junction kept 4 bases outside the gene matches. This CDR3 contains 15 residues. Germline lookup yields CDR1 LNHDA and CDR2 SQIVND (reference sequence). The CDR3 protein is CASSIGDRGQETQYF. For the CDR3, the DNA is TGTGCCAGTAGTATTGGCGACAGGGGGCAAGAGACCCAGTACTTC.

The V and J genes are TRBV7-9 and TRBJ1-2; the D is unclear. From germline, CDR1 is SEHNR and CDR2 FQNEAQ (reference sequence). V gave up 2 bases and J gave up 5 bases, with 12 bases separating them. The CDR3 contains 14 residues. The CDR3 DNA is TGTGCCAGCAGCTTAAACGGTCGGGGTTATGGCTACACCTTC. Residues: CASSLNGRGYGYTF.

This sequence joins TRBV29-1 and TRBJ1-2; no firm D call. Germline CDR1 SQVTM, CDR2 ANQGSEA. The length of the CDR3 is 12 residues. Trimming shortened V by 4 bases and J by 0 bases, and 6 bases separated the two germline ends. CDR3 in amino acids: CSVVVANYGYTF. The DNA of the CDR3 is TGCAGCGTTGTAGTTGCTAACTATGGCTACACCTTC.

V is TRBV19 and J is TRBJ2-2, with D possibly matching TRBD1 (5 bases). Per germline, CDR1 LNHDA and CDR2 SQIVND (reference sequence). Trimming pared 4 bases from V and 1 base from J, leaving 7 bases between. This CDR3 has 14 residues. The CDR3 DNA is TGTGCCAGTAGTACAGGGTTGAACACCGGGGAGCTGTTTTTT. This encodes CASSTGLNTGELFF.

The rearrangement uses TRBV5-1 and TRBJ2-3, with 7 bases identical to TRBD1. Germline values: CDR1 SGHRS, CDR2 YFSETQ. This CDR3 spans 15 amino acids. Germline trimming cut 1 base from V and 4 bases from J; bases unmatched to any gene: 6. This CDR3 is CASSLTDRVPDTQYF. CDR3 coding DNA: TGCGCCAGCAGCTTGACTGACAGGGTCCCAGATACGCAGTATTTT.

The chain recombines TRBV7-2 with TRBJ1-5, with a possible D match to TRBD1 (6 bases). Trimming stripped 3 bases from V and 0 bases from J, with 9 bases between. There are 15 residues in the CDR3. Germline V CDR1 and CDR2: SGHTA, FQGNSA. The CDR3 protein is CASSFRGYSNQPQHF. The CDR3 DNA is TGTGCCAGCAGCTTCAGGGGTTATAGCAATCAGCCCCAGCATTTT. Full variable domain (rest looked up from reference TRBV7-2 and TRBJ1-5): GAGVSQSPSNKVTEKGKDVELRCDPISGHTALYWYRQSLGQGLEFLIYFQGNSAPDKSGLPSDRFSAERTGGSVSTLTIQRTQQEDSAVYLCASSFRGYSNQPQHFGDGTRLSIL.

The chain has TRBV6-5 and TRBJ1-2, with 7 bases that match TRBD1. Germline assignment: CDR1 MNHEY and CDR2 SVGAGI. V trimming: 2 bases; J trimming: 3 bases; junction bases outside the gene matches: 0. The CDR3 has 13 residues. The CDR3 sequence: CASSYGQDYGYTF. CDR3 in DNA: TGTGCCAGCAGTTACGGACAGGACTATGGCTACACCTTC.

The V call is TRBV7-9, the J call TRBJ2-7, with 8 positions matching TRBD1. CDR3 length: 16 residues. Trimming cost V 7 bases and J 4 bases; bases outside gene matches: 15. Germline V gene data show CDR1 as SEHNR and CDR2 as FQNEAQ (reference sequence). The CDR3 is CASTPLRQGPWYEQYF. In DNA form, the CDR3 reads TGTGCCAGCACCCCGTTGAGACAGGGGCCTTGGTACGAGCAGTACTTC.